Listed below are T cell receptor beta chains from one sample, sequenced in a study of blood T cells in healthy people across ages. TCRdb fed the 5' RACE reads into MiXCR, producing one record per CDR3 protein. The sample records under 1,100,000 distinct CDR3 sequences, around 27% being singletons. The sample was also linked to a second study, of T cells of mothers and their children.

The specimen was blood. All receptors come from a girl aged 2-15 years in good health. Each CDR3 is given with its conserved first and last residue. A D gene is named only where the DNA matches it firmly. Clone size, where shown, is once, few, many, or a class for clones that have expanded.

d_gene,v_gene,j_gene,abundance,CDR3nt,CDR3aa
NA,TRBV6-5,TRBJ1-5,few,TGTGGAGTAGGGTATCAGCCCCAGCATTTT,CGVGYQPQHF
TRBD2,TRBV10-3,TRBJ2-3,many,TGTGCCATCAGACCAGCGGGAGTGGAAACAGATACGCAGTATTTT,CAIRPAGVETDTQYF
NA,TRBV28,TRBJ2-3,few,TGTGCCAGCGCCGTGGTAGAGGCAGTCACCACAGATACGCAGTATTTT,CASAVVEAVTTDTQYF
NA,TRBV6-5,TRBJ1-4,NA,TGTGCCAGCCGGCGGGGGCGCGGTGAAAAACTGTTTTTT,CASRRGRGEKLFF
NA,TRBV20-1,TRBJ2-7,NA,TGCAGTGCAGTAACAGGGCCCTCCTACGAGCAGTACTTC,CSAVTGPSYEQYF
TRBD2,TRBV7-9,TRBJ2-3,few,TGTGCCAGCAGCAAGGGACTAGCGGGGAGCACAGATACGCAGTATTTT,CASSKGLAGSTDTQYF
TRBD1,TRBV4-1,TRBJ1-4,NA,TGCGCCAGCAGCCAAGAAAGGGGGGCAGGGGGTGAAAAACTGTTTTTT,CASSQERGAGGEKLFF
NA,TRBV29-1,TRBJ1-2,few,TGCAGCGTTGAAATGGACACGCTCCTATTATCGGCTAACTATGGCTACACCTTC,CSVEMDTLLLSANYGYTF
TRBD2,TRBV14,TRBJ2-7,few,TGTGCCAGCAGCCCCTCCCGACTAGCGGGCAGTTACGAGCAGTACTTC,CASSPSRLAGSYEQYF
NA,TRBV12-3/TRBV12-4,TRBJ1-4,NA,TGTGCCAGCAGTTCTCAGGGGAGGATTTTT,CASSSQGRIF
NA,TRBV29-1,TRBJ2-1,NA,TGCAGCGTTGATAATTCGGATGTTGAGCAGTTCTTC,CSVDNSDVEQFF
NA,TRBV6-5,TRBJ2-1,few,TGTGCCAGCAGTTACGAAGGGGTTGAGCAGTTCTTC,CASSYEGVEQFF
TRBD1,TRBV7-3,TRBJ1-2,NA,TGTGCCAGCAGCCCCTCGGGACAGGAGAATGGCTACACCTTC,CASSPSGQENGYTF
NA,TRBV12-3/TRBV12-4,TRBJ1-2,few,TGTGCCAGCAGCCTTTTTGGGGGGTCAAATGGCTACACCTTC,CASSLFGGSNGYTF
NA,TRBV29-1,TRBJ2-5,NA,TGCAGCGTTGAAGGGGCTCAAGAGACCCTGCACTTC,CSVEGAQETLHF
NA,TRBV29-1,TRBJ2-5,few,TGCAGCGTTGAGGTCCGGGATCCAAGCGCGGGGACCCAGTACTTC,CSVEVRDPSAGTQYF
TRBD2,TRBV11-2,TRBJ2-5,NA,TGTGCCAGCAGCTGGACTAGCGGGGGTGGTGATGAGCAGCTCTTC,CASSWTSGGGDEQLF
TRBD1,TRBV7-9,TRBJ1-4,NA,TGTGCCAGCAGCTTAGCCGGGACAGGAGGGGTTGAAAAACTGTTTTTT,CASSLAGTGGVEKLFF
TRBD2,TRBV2,TRBJ2-1,NA,TGTGCCAGCAGTGAAGGGCTAGCGGGAGGTTCCGAGCAGTTCTTC,CASSEGLAGGSEQFF
NA,TRBV20-1,TRBJ1-1,NA,TGCAGTGCTAGAGTTTTGGAGGGGGAAGGGACTGAAGCTTTCTTT,CSARVLEGEGTEAFF
NA,TRBV12-3/TRBV12-4,TRBJ1-6,few,TGTGCCAGCCGCTGGACAGATTCACCCCTCCACTTT,CASRWTDSPLHF
NA,TRBV11-2,TRBJ1-4,few,TGTGCCAGCAGCCCCCGGGGGGGTTCGAATGAAAAACTGTTTTTT,CASSPRGGSNEKLFF
NA,TRBV20-1,TRBJ2-3,NA,TGCAGTGCTAGGTTAGACAACACAGATACGCAGTATTTT,CSARLDNTDTQYF
TRBD1,TRBV29-1,TRBJ2-3,NA,TGCAGCGTGGACGGGACAGGGTTTGCAGATACGCAGTATTTT,CSVDGTGFADTQYF
TRBD1,TRBV7-9,TRBJ1-1,few,TGTGCCAGCAGCCTCCGGACAGGGGGCTATACTGAAGCTTTCTTT,CASSLRTGGYTEAFF
NA,TRBV10-3,TRBJ2-5,few,TGTGCCATCAGTGACGGACTCCAAGAGACCCAGTACTTC,CAISDGLQETQYF
NA,TRBV6-5,TRBJ1-2,few,TGTGCCAGCAGTTACTCCTGGCACAAGGCCCAGAACTATGGCTACACTTTC,CASSYSWHKAQNYGYTF
TRBD2,TRBV29-1,TRBJ2-7,NA,TGCAGTGTTACGGGACTAGGCGCCTACGAGCAGTACTTC,CSVTGLGAYEQYF
NA,TRBV2,TRBJ1-1,few,TGTGCCAGCAGTGACACCAAGAATTTGAACACTGAAGCTTTCTTT,CASSDTKNLNTEAFF
NA,TRBV7-2,TRBJ1-4,few,TGTGCCGGCAGACCAAGGTGGATGAAGGGCCCCAAACTGTTTTTT,CAGRPRWMKGPKLFF
NA,TRBV29-1,TRBJ2-5,NA,TGCAGCGTTGAAGTTATCAGGGGCGAAGAGACCCAGTACTTC,CSVEVIRGEETQYF
TRBD1,TRBV29-1,TRBJ1-2,few,TGCAGCGTTGAGGTCCGGGGGGCAGGGGGTTATGGCTACACCTTC,CSVEVRGAGGYGYTF
NA,TRBV20-1,TRBJ2-1,once,TGCAGTGCTAGAGATGGGCCGGACTCCTACAATGAGCGGTTCTTC,CSARDGPDSYNERFF
TRBD1,TRBV7-9,TRBJ2-7,NA,TGTGCCAGCAGCTCGCCCCAGGGGGCGAGGCACGAGCAGTACTTC,CASSSPQGARHEQYF
NA,TRBV25-1,TRBJ1-2,few,TGTGCCAGCAGTGTGTCGGATAGGGGCTACACCTTC,CASSVSDRGYTF
TRBD1,TRBV19,TRBJ1-1,few,TGTGCCAGTAGTTTGACAGGGTCCGGGAACACTGAAGCTTTCTTT,CASSLTGSGNTEAFF
NA,TRBV7-8,TRBJ2-2,few,TGTGCCAGCAGCACTCCCGGGACCACCGGGGAGCTGTTTTTT,CASSTPGTTGELFF
NA,TRBV7-8,TRBJ1-2,NA,TGTGCCAGCAGCTTAGGGGTCTTAAATGGCTACACCTTC,CASSLGVLNGYTF
TRBD2,TRBV12-3/TRBV12-4,TRBJ2-4,NA,TGTGCCAGCAGTTTGCTAGCGGGGGACCTCTTAGCCAAAAACATTCAGTACTTC,CASSLLAGDLLAKNIQYF
TRBD1,TRBV28,TRBJ2-4,few,TGTGCCAGCAGTTCGGGACAGGGGGCGGACATTCAGTACTTC,CASSSGQGADIQYF
NA,TRBV6-5,TRBJ2-5,NA,TGTGCCAGCAGTTATTCGACCGCCCCCCAAGAGACCCAGTACTTC,CASSYSTAPQETQYF
NA,TRBV5-1,TRBJ2-4,NA,TGCGCCAGCAGCTCCGGACACTTAGCCAAAAACATTCAGTACTTC,CASSSGHLAKNIQYF
TRBD2,TRBV6-5,TRBJ2-2,NA,TGTGCCAGCAGTTACTCGAACCTAGCGGCCCGAGGGGAGCTGTTTTTT,CASSYSNLAARGELFF
TRBD1,TRBV28,TRBJ1-1,NA,TGTGCCCTTGGGACAGGGAGTACTGAAGCTTTCTTT,CALGTGSTEAFF
NA,TRBV28,TRBJ1-2,few,TGTGCCAGCAGTTTCACTCTAGATGGCTACACCTTC,CASSFTLDGYTF
TRBD2,TRBV25-1,TRBJ2-7,NA,TGTGCCAGCAGTGAATGGGGGGGCTACGAGCAGTACTTC,CASSEWGGYEQYF
TRBD2,TRBV18,TRBJ2-5,NA,TGTGCCAGCTCACCAGTGACTAGCGGGAGCCAAGAGACCCAGTACTTC,CASSPVTSGSQETQYF
NA,TRBV7-2,TRBJ1-1,once,TGTGCCAGCAGCTTAGGTGTTCTCAGGGAAAACACTGAAGCTTTCTTT,CASSLGVLRENTEAFF
NA,TRBV12-3/TRBV12-4,TRBJ2-7,NA,TGTGCCAGCAGTTTCAGAAGGACGGGGGTTTTGTACTTC,CASSFRRTGVLYF
TRBD2,TRBV15,TRBJ2-7,NA,TGTGCCACCAGCAGCCTAAGACTAGCGGGAGAAGACGAGCAGTACTTC,CATSSLRLAGEDEQYF
NA,TRBV28,TRBJ2-5,few,TGTGCCAGCAGTTTGTCAGGCAGGGGTCCGGGGCGTGGGACCCAGTACTTC,CASSLSGRGPGRGTQYF
NA,TRBV24-1,TRBJ2-6,NA,TGTGCCACCAGTTCGACTAGCTCTGGGGCCAACGTCCTGACTTTC,CATSSTSSGANVLTF
NA,TRBV7-8,TRBJ2-5,NA,TGTGCCAGCAGCCCGGAGGACTCTGGGACCCAGTACTTC,CASSPEDSGTQYF
TRBD1,TRBV28,TRBJ2-1,few,TGTGCCAGCAGCCTAAGAACAGGGGTTAATGAGCAGTTCTTC,CASSLRTGVNEQFF
NA,TRBV27,TRBJ2-1,NA,TGTGCCGGCAGTCACCTAGGGTACTCCTACAATGAGCAGTTCTTC,CAGSHLGYSYNEQFF
NA,TRBV29-1,TRBJ1-2,NA,TGCAGCGTTGAAGGGGGGGCTCACTATGGCTACACCTTC,CSVEGGAHYGYTF
NA,TRBV2,TRBJ1-1,NA,TGTGCCAGCAGGCATAACTCGGAGCTCATGAACACTGAAGCTTTCTTT,CASRHNSELMNTEAFF
NA,TRBV6-5,TRBJ2-1,few,TGTGCCACCATGACGGGCAATGAGCAGTTCTTC,CATMTGNEQFF
NA,TRBV12-3/TRBV12-4,TRBJ2-7,NA,TGTGCCAGCAGTTCCGAGACATCTAGCTCCTACGAGCAGTACTTC,CASSSETSSSYEQYF
TRBD1,TRBV19,TRBJ2-4,NA,TGTGCCAGCTCCCATCGACAGGGCATAGCCAAAAACATTCAGTACTTC,CASSHRQGIAKNIQYF